Below, one T cell receptor beta chain is given with its context. The target antigen is unknown. The record originates from a study of cytomegalovirus exposure and HLA in healthy donors. V lost 4 bases to trimming and J lost 0 bases; unmatched junction nucleotides: 3. Germline loops: CDR1 SGHDT, CDR2 YYEEEE. This CDR3 is 15 amino acids long. Study-wide findings and caveats: It was taken for granted in presence/absence analyses that sequencing depth across donors was roughly uniform. Some highly shared sequence variants likely arose as a pipeline artifact. Indistinguishable V segments, including TRBV6-2 and TRBV6-3, were excluded. Reported findings show TCR beta sequences accurately forecast HLA-A and HLA-B alleles in most subjects.

PCR involved 60 Vbeta and 13 Jbeta primers. Assay used: immunoSEQ multiplex PCR; TCRdb lists only in-frame clones, some missing. The sample consists of 200,000 to 250,000 clones, just under 85% of them appearing once. This chain links TRBV5-6 with TRBJ2-7; 11 positions match TRBD1. The TCR was taken from a woman aged 40 to 50 in good health and CMV-seronegative. The specimen was PBMCs. Here the CDR3 DNA reads TGTGCCAGCAGCAGGGACAGGGGGTTCTCCTACGAGCAGTACTTC. Translated, it gives CASSRDRGFSYEQYF.